These T cell receptor beta chains were read from a single sample in a study of CD8+CD57+ T cells in acquired aplastic anemia. TCRdb redid the calling of the reads with MiXCR, one entry per CDR3 protein. The table records more than 150,000 distinct CDR3 sequences, roughly half of them present only once. Sample: sorted CD4+, CD8+, or CD8+CD57+ T cells (not recorded which) from PBMCs. These receptors all stem from a human donor with aplastic anemia. CDR3s leave out the opening cysteine and the closing phenylalanine or tryptophan. Each record gives: V gene, J gene, CDR3 protein.

V gene: TRBV20-1
J gene: TRBJ1-1
CDR3 protein: SAPKENTEAF

V gene: TRBV2
J gene: TRBJ2-1
CDR3 protein: ASSFGLAYDEQF

V gene: TRBV29-1
J gene: TRBJ1-2
CDR3 protein: SVEGSAREGYT

V gene: TRBV29-1
J gene: TRBJ2-7
CDR3 protein: SVLGAWNEQY

V gene: TRBV2
J gene: TRBJ1-2
CDR3 protein: ASSEGYNYGYT

V gene: TRBV11-2
J gene: TRBJ2-5
CDR3 protein: ASSPGQGLQETQY

V gene: TRBV24-1
J gene: TRBJ2-5
CDR3 protein: ATSANFQETQY

V gene: TRBV2
J gene: TRBJ2-1
CDR3 protein: ASSYIGENEQF

V gene: TRBV19
J gene: TRBJ1-1
CDR3 protein: ASSIVGRRNTEAF

V gene: TRBV5-1
J gene: TRBJ2-3
CDR3 protein: ASSLDLGSTDTQY

V gene: TRBV7-8
J gene: TRBJ2-2
CDR3 protein: ASSYADSGRPGELF

V gene: TRBV19
J gene: TRBJ2-3
CDR3 protein: ASSRLANTDTQY

V gene: TRBV29-1
J gene: TRBJ1-4
CDR3 protein: SVGASTNEKLF

V gene: TRBV12-5
J gene: TRBJ1-5
CDR3 protein: ASGLLLRTPSNQPQH

V gene: TRBV10-3
J gene: TRBJ2-7
CDR3 protein: AIMRTDHTYEQY

V gene: TRBV6-5
J gene: TRBJ1-1
CDR3 protein: ASSYSSGGITEAF

V gene: TRBV29-1
J gene: TRBJ1-1
CDR3 protein: SVVGTGGKNTEAF

V gene: TRBV20-1
J gene: TRBJ2-5
CDR3 protein: SVTELSETQY